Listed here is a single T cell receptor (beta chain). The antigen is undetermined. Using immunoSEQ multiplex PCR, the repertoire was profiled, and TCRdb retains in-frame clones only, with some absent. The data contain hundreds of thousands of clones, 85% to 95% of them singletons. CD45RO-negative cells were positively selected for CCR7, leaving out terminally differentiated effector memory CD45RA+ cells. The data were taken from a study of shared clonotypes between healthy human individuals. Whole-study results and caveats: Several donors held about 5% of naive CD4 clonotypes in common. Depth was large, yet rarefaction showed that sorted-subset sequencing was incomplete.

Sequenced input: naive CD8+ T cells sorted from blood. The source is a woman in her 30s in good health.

In DNA form, the CDR3 reads TGTGCCAGTAGTATAATGACAAAAAGCTCCTACGAGCAGTACTTC. It encodes CASSIMTKSSYEQYF. The chain uses TRBV19 and TRBJ2-7; D not certain. V lost 2 bases and J 0 bases, leaving 11 bases between the germline ends. The germline V gene has CDR1 LNHDA and CDR2 SQIVND (reference sequence). The CDR3 loop spans 15 amino acids.